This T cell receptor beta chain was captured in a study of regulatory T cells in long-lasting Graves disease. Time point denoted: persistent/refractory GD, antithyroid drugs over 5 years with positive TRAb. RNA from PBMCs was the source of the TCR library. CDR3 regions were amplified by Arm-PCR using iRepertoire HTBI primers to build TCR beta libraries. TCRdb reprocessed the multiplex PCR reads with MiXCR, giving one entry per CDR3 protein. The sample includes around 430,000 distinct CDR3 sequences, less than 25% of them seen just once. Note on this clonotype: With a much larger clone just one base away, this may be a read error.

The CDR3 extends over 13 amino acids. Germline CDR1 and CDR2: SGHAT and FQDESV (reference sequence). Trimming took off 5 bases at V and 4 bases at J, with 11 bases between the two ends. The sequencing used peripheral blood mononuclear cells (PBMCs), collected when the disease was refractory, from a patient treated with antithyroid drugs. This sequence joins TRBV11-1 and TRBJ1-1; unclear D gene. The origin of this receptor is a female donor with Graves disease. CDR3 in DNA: TGTGCCAGCAGCCGAGGACCGAGCACTGAAGCTTTCTTT. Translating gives CASSRGPSTEAFF.